One and the same sample provided the 20 T cell receptor beta chains below, sequenced in a study of cytomegalovirus exposure and HLA in healthy donors. The PCR employed 60 Vbeta primers together with 13 Jbeta primers. The data were produced by immunoSEQ multiplex PCR, yet TCRdb's version contains in-frame clones alone and is incomplete. The repertoire holds 150,000 or so clones, roughly 79% seen once, with around 3.2% in the top ten. The sequencing sample was made of PBMCs. These receptors all stem from a woman aged 45-59 years in good health and CMV-seropositive.

CDR3 sequence reads: CAWSPGASNQPQHF. The CDR3 DNA reads TGTGCCTGGAGTCCAGGGGCAAGCAATCAGCCCCAGCATTTT. This chain joins TRBV30 and TRBJ1-5; perhaps TRBD1 as D (6 bases). Germline V gives CDR1 GTSNPN, CDR2 SVGIG (reference sequence). The CDR3 covers 14 residues. V was pared by 2 bases and J by 1 base, with 9 bases between.

This chain uses TRBV15 with TRBJ1-1; D ambiguous. This CDR3 has 14 residues. The ends were cut back, 0 bases at V and 0 bases at J, with 5 bases in the middle. From germline, CDR1 is LNHNV and CDR2 YYDKDF (reference sequence). This CDR3 reads CATSRDPLNTEAFF. CDR3 coding DNA: TGTGCCACCAGCAGAGATCCTTTGAACACTGAAGCTTTCTTT.

This chain links TRBV15 with TRBJ2-1; tentatively, D is TRBD2 (6 bases). Germline CDR1 LNHNV, CDR2 YYDKDF (reference sequence). This CDR3 has 16 residues. V was cut by 0 bases and J by 12 bases, with 21 bases left in between. CDR3 coding DNA: TGTGCCACCAGCAGAGATCAGACTAGTCGTCTAATTGGGCAGTTCTTC. It encodes CATSRDQTSRLIGQFF.

This clone was recorded only once. The chain recombines TRBV19 with TRBJ1-2; 7 positions match TRBD1. CDR1 is LNHDA and CDR2 is SQIVND in the germline V gene (reference sequence). The CDR3 has 15 amino acids. Unmatched junction bases numbered 8, after V lost 7 bases and J lost 0 bases. Written as DNA, the CDR3 is TGTGCCAGTACCCCTACAGGGGTCGCTAACTATGGCTACACCTTC. Translating gives CASTPTGVANYGYTF.

The V gene is TRBV5-6, the J gene TRBJ2-7; D not certain. Germline-derived CDR1 and CDR2 are SGHDT and YYEEEE. Trimming took off 0 bases at V and 1 base at J, with 8 bases between the two ends. The CDR3 sequence is 14 residues long. CDR3 DNA sequence: TGTGCCAGCAGCTTGGTGGCGGAGTCCTACGAGCAGTACTTC. Its translation is CASSLVAESYEQYF.

On this clone itself: The sample carries other DNA sequences with the same CDR3. The V gene is TRBV5-1, the J gene TRBJ1-1; D gene unclear. The CDR3 has 13 residues. V gave up 0 bases and J gave up 7 bases, with 10 bases separating them. Per germline, CDR1 SGHRS and CDR2 YFSETQ. CDR3 DNA sequence: TGCGCCAGCAGCTTGGTCGGGAGGGATGAAGCTTTCTTT. This codes for CASSLVGRDEAFF.

This clone was detected only once. The genes are TRBV29-1 and TRBJ2-3; the match to TRBD2 covers 7 bases. Trimming removed 7 bases from V and 2 bases from J; junction bases left unmatched: 6. CDR1 SQVTM and CDR2 ANQGSEA come from the germline V gene. This CDR3 has 13 residues. CDR3 region: CSAGGWDTDTQYF. The CDR3 DNA is TGCAGCGCGGGAGGATGGGACACAGATACGCAGTATTTT.

This chain uses TRBV18 with TRBJ2-2; possibly TRBD2 for D (5 bases). CDR1 is KGHSH, CDR2 LQKENI, per germline. The length of the CDR3 is 15 residues. Deletions cut 2 bases from V and 0 bases from J, with 7 bases between. The CDR3 spells CASSPGRANTGELFF. The CDR3 DNA reads TGTGCCAGCTCACCAGGGAGAGCGAACACCGGGGAGCTGTTTTTT.

This sequence joins TRBV7-8 and TRBJ2-2, with D possibly TRBD2 on 6 matching bases. Germline V gene data show CDR1 as SGHVS and CDR2 as FQNEAQ. The CDR3 has 18 amino acids. V was clipped by 2 bases and J by 7 bases, with 23 bases between them. CDR3 protein: CASSLPGGGGRGDGELFF. The CDR3 DNA sequence: TGTGCCAGCAGCTTACCCGGGGGTGGCGGACGAGGGGACGGGGAGCTGTTTTTT. The variable domain in full, completed from reference TRBV7-8 and TRBJ2-2, reads GAGVSQSPRYKVAKRGQDVALRCDPISGHVSLFWYQQALGQGPEFLTYFQNEAQLDKSGLPSDRFFAERPEGSVSTLKIQRTQQEDSAVYLCASSLPGGGGRGDGELFFGEGSRLTVL.

The V call is TRBV5-1, the J call TRBJ2-5; D is ambiguous. Germline CDR1 and CDR2: SGHRS and YFSETQ. Trimming pared 2 bases from V and 1 base from J, leaving 9 bases between. CDR3 length equals 14 residues. CDR3 amino acids: CASSLVTPQETQYF. CDR3 DNA: TGCGCCAGCAGCTTAGTGACTCCCCAAGAGACCCAGTACTTC.

The chain links TRBV9 to TRBJ1-1, with 9 nucleotides matching TRBD1. V was pared by 0 bases and J by 7 bases, with 7 bases of the junction left unmatched. The CDR3 spans 15 residues. CDR1 and CDR2 from the germline V gene are SGDLS and YYNGEE. CDR3 sequence reads: CASSVDPGQGREAFF. The DNA of the CDR3 is TGTGCCAGCAGCGTAGATCCGGGACAGGGCCGTGAAGCTTTCTTT.

This sequence joins TRBV2 and TRBJ1-1; D remains unclear. CDR1 and CDR2 from the germline V gene are SNHLY and FYNNEI. CDR3 length: 13 residues. The V end lost 6 bases, the J end lost 4 bases, and 12 bases lay between the germline ends. The CDR3: CASSQLMSTEAFF. The CDR3 DNA reads as TGTGCCAGCAGCCAACTTATGAGCACTGAAGCTTTCTTT.

The chain joins TRBV2 to TRBJ2-7, with 9 positions matching TRBD1. The CDR3 runs 14 residues. The germline V gene encodes CDR1 SNHLY and CDR2 FYNNEI. The junction had 3 bases not matched to a gene; V was cut back by 6 bases and J by 0 bases. The CDR3 sequence is CASRGTGSSYEQYF. The DNA for the CDR3 is TGTGCCAGCAGGGGGACAGGGAGCTCCTACGAGCAGTACTTC.

The rearrangement links TRBV10-1 to TRBJ2-1; TRBD1 agrees at 7 bases. Per germline, CDR1 WNHNN and CDR2 SYGVQD (reference sequence). The CDR3 is made up of 16 amino acids. Trimming at V came to 3 bases and at J to 15 bases, leaving 20 bases not matched to a gene. CDR3 DNA: TGCGCCAGCAGTGATCCGGCGGCCGGACAGGAAGCGTTTATGTTCTTC. Its translation is CASSDPAAGQEAFMFF.

Of note for this clone: Mismatch with germline at one junction end may stem from a read error. This chain connects TRBV7-9 to TRBJ2-7; 12 nucleotides match TRBD1. Germline V gene data show CDR1 as SEHNR and CDR2 as FQNEAQ (reference sequence). This CDR3 contains 19 residues. The CDR3 loop reads CSSSSTGGQGARNAYEQYF. CDR3 DNA sequence: TGTTCCAGCAGCTCCACGGGGGGACAGGGGGCGAGGAACGCCTACGAGCAGTACTTC.

V usage is TRBV11-2 and J usage is TRBJ2-3; 11 bases map to TRBD2. CDR3 size: 18 residues. Germline CDR1 SGHAT, CDR2 FQNNGV. V shed 0 bases and J 2 bases; nucleotides not matched to a gene: 7. The CDR3 coding sequence is TGTGCCAGCAGCTTAGAGCCCCTAGCGGGAGGCCTCACAGATACGCAGTATTTT. As protein: CASSLEPLAGGLTDTQYF.

This clone appeared a few times. A junction end diverges from the germline sequence, so it may reflect a read error. The same CDR3 can be traced to other DNA sequences in this sample. V gene TRBV5-4 combines with J gene TRBJ2-1; TRBD1 agrees at 7 bases. Germline CDR1 SGHNT, CDR2 YYREEE (reference sequence). There are 15 residues in the CDR3. CDR3 DNA: TGTGCCAGCAGTTTGGACAGGAACTCCTACAATGAGCAGTTCTTC. Translating gives CASSLDRNSYNEQFF.

This clone was seen just once. V and J are TRBV5-1 and TRBJ1-1; D uncertain. Deletions cut 4 bases from V and 8 bases from J, with 15 bases between. Looked up from germline, CDR1 is SGHRS and CDR2 is YFSETQ. The CDR3 covers 13 residues. This CDR3 reads CASSPWQEKEAFF. CDR3 bases: TGCGCCAGCAGCCCCTGGCAGGAAAAAGAAGCTTTCTTT.

The V gene is TRBV2, the J gene TRBJ2-7, with TRBD1 matching over 7 bases. Germline trimming cut 6 bases from V and 3 bases from J; bases unmatched to any gene: 5. The CDR3 spans 13 residues. Germline CDR1 is SNHLY and CDR2 is FYNNEI. The CDR3 sequence is CASSRTGVYEQYF. The CDR3 DNA is TGTGCCAGCAGCCGGACAGGAGTCTACGAGCAGTACTTC.

Only a few counts were recorded for this clone. The genes are TRBV2 and TRBJ1-5, with 11 bases that match TRBD1. V was pared by 6 bases and J by 4 bases, with 8 bases of the junction left unmatched. This CDR3 comprises 16 residues. Per germline, CDR1 SNHLY and CDR2 FYNNEI. In DNA form, the CDR3 reads TGTGCCAGCAGGGCCGCCGGGACAGGGGGAAATCAGCCCCAGCATTTT. Translation gives CASRAAGTGGNQPQHF.